Following are 17 T cell receptor beta chains from one sample sequenced in a study of blood T cells in healthy people across ages. Alongside a J-beta primer mix, a sample-barcoded 5' primer served in a second PCR lasting roughly 6 to 11 cycles. TCRdb re-analysed the 5' RACE reads in MiXCR, keeping a single row per CDR3 protein. This sample has 1.5 million to 2 million distinct CDR3 sequences, with 28% found just once. The sequenced material came from blood. These receptor sequences come from a woman aged 25-40 years in good health.

This sequence joins TRBV4-1 and TRBJ2-5; 8 bases are a match to TRBD2. V gave up 1 base and J gave up 4 bases; unmatched junction bases: 8. The CDR3 extends over 16 amino acids. Germline CDR1 reads MGHRA; CDR2 reads YSYEKL. CDR3 coding DNA: TGCGCCAGCAGCCAAGGTCGGGGGGGGCCCCCAGAGACCCAGTACTTC. It codes for CASSQGRGGPPETQYF.

The chain carries TRBV12-3 or TRBV12-4 and TRBJ2-1; 11 bases fit TRBD2. V lost 2 bases, J lost 1 base, and 4 bases stayed unmatched. The length of the CDR3 is 17 residues. DNA for the CDR3: TGTGCCAGCAGTTTACAGTCTAGCGGGAGGTCCTACAATGAGCAGTTCTTC. Translated, it gives CASSLQSSGRSYNEQFF.

The chain combines TRBV2 with TRBJ1-1, with 7 bases aligning to TRBD1. This CDR3 contains 15 residues. Losses at the gene ends were 3 bases for V and 1 base for J; bases not matched to a gene: 5. Germline CDR1 is SNHLY and CDR2 is FYNNEI. The CDR3 nucleotides are TGTGCCAGCAGTGACGAGGGACAGAAGAACACTGAAGCTTTCTTT. Its protein is CASSDEGQKNTEAFF.

The genes are TRBV25-1 and TRBJ1-1; 10 bases match TRBD1. CDR3 length: 16 residues. From germline, CDR1 is MGHDK and CDR2 SYGVNS. The junction had 12 bases not matched to a gene; V was cut back by 8 bases and J by 3 bases. CDR3 sequence: CASSRASGQGYTEAFF. The CDR3 DNA is TGTGCCAGCTCCAGAGCCTCGGGACAGGGGTACACTGAAGCTTTCTTT.

The chain uses TRBV7-2 and TRBJ2-1; D tentatively reads TRBD1 or TRBD2 (5 bases each). The CDR3 loop spans 14 amino acids. Germline CDR1 and CDR2: SGHTA and FQGNSA. V lost 3 bases and J 7 bases, leaving 13 bases between the germline ends. The CDR3 sequence is CASSFHEGRNEQFF. The CDR3 DNA reads TGTGCCAGCAGCTTTCACGAGGGGCGGAATGAGCAGTTCTTC.

There are a few counts of this clonotype. This chain links TRBV21-1 with TRBJ1-1; the DNA was not compared with TRBD1, the D call given in the table. TRBV21-1 is assigned pseudogene status. This CDR3 is built from 14 residues. The CDR3 DNA reads TGTGCCAGCAGCAACCCTGTACCGAACACTGAAGCTTTCTTT. This sequence encodes CASSNPVPNTEAFF.

The rearrangement links TRBV2 to TRBJ1-1; D unclear. Between the trimmed V and J ends, which lost 4 bases and 4 bases, there was a span of 10 bases. The CDR3 runs 13 residues. Germline values: CDR1 SNHLY, CDR2 FYNNEI. The CDR3 region is CASSGAIFTEAFF. DNA of the CDR3: TGTGCCAGCAGTGGGGCCATATTCACTGAAGCTTTCTTT.

The chain combines TRBV28 with TRBJ2-5; D is perhaps TRBD1 (6 bases). Judging by the DNA end, TRBJ2-7 fits better; the J call may be wrong. In germline, CDR1 is MDHEN, CDR2 SYDVKM. The CDR3 consists of 13 residues. The CDR3 loop reads CASSQQGINEQYF. CDR3 coding DNA: TGTGCCAGCAGCCAACAGGGAATTAACGAGCAGTACTTC.

J is TRBJ1-3 and V is TRBV12-3 or TRBV12-4; D remains ambiguous. The CDR3 loop spans 13 amino acids. Between the trimmed V and J ends, which lost 6 bases and 4 bases, there was a span of 10 bases. The CDR3 spells CASRPVDGNTIYF. The CDR3 DNA reads TGTGCCAGCAGGCCAGTGGACGGAAACACCATATATTTT.

This clonotype was seen at least ten times. The rearrangement joins TRBV10-3 to TRBJ2-7, with 10 positions matching TRBD1. V dropped 6 bases and J dropped 0; count of bases not matched to a gene: 2. Germline CDR1 reads ENHRY; CDR2 reads SYGVKD. This CDR3 has 14 amino acids. CDR3 residues: CAIRGQGVSYEQYF. The CDR3, as DNA: TGTGCCATCAGAGGACAGGGGGTCTCCTACGAGCAGTACTTC.

This sequence joins TRBV5-1 and TRBJ1-4, with TRBD1 as a possible D gene (6 bases). The CDR3 contains 14 residues. Trimming cost V 2 bases and J 8 bases, with 13 bases left between them. CDR1 SGHRS and CDR2 YFSETQ come from the germline V gene. The CDR3 spells CASSLSGTIEKLFF. DNA of the CDR3: TGCGCCAGCAGCTTATCCGGGACAATAGAAAAACTGTTTTTT.

The rearrangement uses TRBV15 and TRBJ1-2; 7 bases line up with TRBD1. V lost 6 bases and J lost 7; bases outside the gene matches: 8. This CDR3 is built from 13 residues. Germline values: CDR1 LNHNV, CDR2 YYDKDF (reference sequence). The CDR3 DNA reads TGTGCCACCAGTGGGACAGTTGCCCGTGGCTACACCTTC. Translation: CATSGTVARGYTF.

The chain is built from TRBV7-2 and TRBJ2-1; 8 bases line up with TRBD2. This CDR3 is built from 14 residues. The junction had 10 bases not matched to a gene; V was cut back by 5 bases and J by 10 bases. CDR1 is SGHTA, CDR2 FQGNSA, per germline. The CDR3: CASSPRTSRLEQFF. CDR3 in DNA: TGTGCCAGCAGCCCCCGGACTAGCCGCCTAGAGCAGTTCTTC.

The rearrangement links TRBV6-2 or TRBV6-3 to TRBJ2-3; tentatively, D is TRBD1 (6 bases). Germline V gene data show CDR1 as MNHEY and CDR2 as SVGEGT. The CDR3 is 12 amino acids. The CDR3 DNA is TGTGCTTCGGCCAGGGGAACAGATACGCAGTATTTT. It translates to CASARGTDTQYF.

The chain has TRBV20-1 and TRBJ1-5; no clear D. Trimming left V 5 bases short and J 2 bases short, with 7 bases between. From germline, CDR1 is DFQATT and CDR2 SNEGSKA (reference sequence). This CDR3 is built from 12 residues. The CDR3 region is CSAGVGNQPQHF. CDR3 DNA sequence: TGCAGTGCTGGTGTTGGCAATCAGCCCCAGCATTTT.

Note on this clonotype: This may be a read error, as it is one base from a much larger clone. J is TRBJ2-1 and V is TRBV29-1; D uncertain. The J call is doubtful: the DNA matches TRBJ2-5 better. From germline, CDR1 is SQVTM and CDR2 ANQGSEA. The CDR3 runs 10 residues. CDR3 amino acids: CSVIIETQYF. DNA for the CDR3: TGCAGCGTGATAATTGAGACCCAGTACTTC.

The V gene is TRBV4-3, the J gene TRBJ1-1, with TRBD1 as a possible D gene (5 bases). The CDR3 sequence is 13 residues long. The germline V and J ends were trimmed by 0 bases and 4 bases, with 6 bases remaining between them. The germline CDR1 and CDR2 sequences are LGHNA and YSLEER. DNA for the CDR3: TGCGCCAGCAGCCAAGAGGACATCACTGAAGCTTTCTTT. It encodes CASSQEDITEAFF.